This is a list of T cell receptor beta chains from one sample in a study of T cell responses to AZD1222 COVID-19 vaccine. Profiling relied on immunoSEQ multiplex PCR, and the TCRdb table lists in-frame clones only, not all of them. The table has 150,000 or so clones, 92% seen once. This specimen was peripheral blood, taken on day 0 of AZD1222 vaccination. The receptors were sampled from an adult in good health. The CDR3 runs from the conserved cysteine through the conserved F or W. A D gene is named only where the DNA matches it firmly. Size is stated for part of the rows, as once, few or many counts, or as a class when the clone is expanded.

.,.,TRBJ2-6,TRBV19,TGTGCCAGTACCAGAGGGGGGGCCGGGGCCAACGTCCTGACTTTC,CASTRGGAGANVLTF
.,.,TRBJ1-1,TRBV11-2,TGTGCCAGCAGCCCGACACGAGGGACCGAAGCTTTCTTT,CASSPTRGTEAFF
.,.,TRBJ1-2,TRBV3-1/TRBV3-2,TGTGCCAGCAGCCAGTCCGGGACCCGAGTATCTGGCTACACCTTC,CASSQSGTRVSGYTF
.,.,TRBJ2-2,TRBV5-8,TGTGCCAGCAGCTCGGGACTTCTGAAGGCCGGGGAGCTGTTTTTT,CASSSGLLKAGELFF
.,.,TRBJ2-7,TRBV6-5,TGTGCCAGCACCAGGACAGTTGGGAGCTTCTACGAGCAGTACTTC,CASTRTVGSFYEQYF
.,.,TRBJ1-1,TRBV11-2,TGTGCCAGCAGCTTACCATCAGGGAACACTGAAGCTTTCTTT,CASSLPSGNTEAFF
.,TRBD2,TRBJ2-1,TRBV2,TGTGCCAGCAGTGGGGGACTAGCGGGAGTTTCCGGGGAGCAGTTCTTC,CASSGGLAGVSGEQFF
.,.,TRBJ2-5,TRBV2,TGTGCCAGCAGTGAGGGCCCCTCCAGGGAGACCCAGTACTTC,CASSEGPSRETQYF
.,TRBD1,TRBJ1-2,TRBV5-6,TGTGCCAGCAGCGCGCCCGAGACAGGGGCGGGCTACACCTTC,CASSAPETGAGYTF
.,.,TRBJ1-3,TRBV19,TGTGCCAGTATCTCGTGGACGGGGGAAAACACCATATATTTT,CASISWTGENTIYF
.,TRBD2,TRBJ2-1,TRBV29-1,TGCAGCGTTTATGTTCCGGGACTACGCGTCAATGAGCAGTTCTTC,CSVYVPGLRVNEQFF
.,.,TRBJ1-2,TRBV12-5,TGTGCTAGTGGTTCAGGGGCCCCTAACTATGGCTACACCTTC,CASGSGAPNYGYTF
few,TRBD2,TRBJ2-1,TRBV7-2,TGTGCCAGCAGTGCGGGACTAGCGGGAGAGCAGTTCTTC,CASSAGLAGEQFF
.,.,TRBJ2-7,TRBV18,TGTGCCAGCTCACCACTAAGGACCGGCTACGAGCAGTACTTC,CASSPLRTGYEQYF
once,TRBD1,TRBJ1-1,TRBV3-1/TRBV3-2,TGTGCCAGCACCCGGGGACAGGCTACCACTGAAGCTTTCTTT,CASTRGQATTEAFF
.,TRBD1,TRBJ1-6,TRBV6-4,TGTGCCAGCCGACAGGGCTATAATTCACCCCTCCACTTT,CASRQGYNSPLHF
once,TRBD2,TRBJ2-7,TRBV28,TGTGCCAGCAGTTCCTCCCGATGGGGCGGGAGGGGAGCCTCCTACGAGCAGTACTTC,CASSSSRWGGRGASYEQYF
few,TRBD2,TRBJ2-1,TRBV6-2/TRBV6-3,TGTGCCAGCAGTTATAACTTAGGAAGCGGGAGAGGAGTCGATGAGCAGTTCTTC,CASSYNLGSGRGVDEQFF
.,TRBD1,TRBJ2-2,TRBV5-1,TGCGCCAGCAGCCCCCGGACAGGGGGAGCCGGGGAGCTGTTTTTT,CASSPRTGGAGELFF
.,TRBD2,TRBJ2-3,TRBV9,TGTGCCAGCAGCGAGGGACTAGCGGGATACACCCCTAGCACAGATACGCAGTATTTT,CASSEGLAGYTPSTDTQYF
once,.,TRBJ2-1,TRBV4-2,TGTGCCAGCAAACAGTCCTCCTACAATGAGCAGTTCTTC,CASKQSSYNEQFF
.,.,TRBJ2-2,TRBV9,TGTGCCAGCAGCGTAGGCGGAGGGAACACCGGGGAGCTGTTTTTT,CASSVGGGNTGELFF
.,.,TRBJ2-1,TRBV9,TGTGCCAGCAGCAAAGGACCAAATGAGCAGTTCTTC,CASSKGPNEQFF
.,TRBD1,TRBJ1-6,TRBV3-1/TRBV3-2,TGTGCCAGCAGCCAAGCCGGACAGGGGCTAAATTCACCCCTCCACTTT,CASSQAGQGLNSPLHF
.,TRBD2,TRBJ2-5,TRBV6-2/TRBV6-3,TGTGCCAGCAGTTACTCGCGGTTAACTAGCGGCCAAGAGACCCAGTACTTC,CASSYSRLTSGQETQYF
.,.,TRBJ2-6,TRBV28,TGTGCCAGCAGTTTAGGTCTGTCTGGGGCCAACGTCCTGACTTTC,CASSLGLSGANVLTF
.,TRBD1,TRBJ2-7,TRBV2,TGTGCCAGCAGTGAGGACAGGGGATTCTACGAGCAGTACTTC,CASSEDRGFYEQYF
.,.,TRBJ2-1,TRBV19,TGTGCCAGTAGTATAGCCGGGAATGAGCAGTTCTTC,CASSIAGNEQFF
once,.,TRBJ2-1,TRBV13,TGTGCCAGCAGCTTAGGACTAGCCTACAATGAGCAGTTCTTC,CASSLGLAYNEQFF
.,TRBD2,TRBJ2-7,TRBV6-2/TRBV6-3,TGTGCCAGCAGTTACCCTAGCGGGAGGGCCTGGCACTACGAGCAGTACTTC,CASSYPSGRAWHYEQYF
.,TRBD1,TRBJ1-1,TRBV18,TGTGCCAGCTCACAGCAAACAGGGGCCAGCACTGAAGCTTTCTTT,CASSQQTGASTEAFF
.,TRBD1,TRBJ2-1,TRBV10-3,TGTGCCATCAGGGGCCCGGGACAGCCTTACAATGAGCAGTTCTTC,CAIRGPGQPYNEQFF
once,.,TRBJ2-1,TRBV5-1,TGCGCCAGCAGCTTGGTGGCGCAAAGCTCCTACAATGAGCAGTTCTTC,CASSLVAQSSYNEQFF
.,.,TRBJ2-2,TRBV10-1,TGCGCCACCCGGAGGGACATCAACACCGGGGAGCTGTTTTTT,CATRRDINTGELFF
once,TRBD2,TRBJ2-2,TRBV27,TGTGCCAGCAGTTGGGTTGCGGGAGCGGGCGGGGAGCTGTTTTTT,CASSWVAGAGGELFF
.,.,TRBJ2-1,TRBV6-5,TGTGCCAGCAGGGTATCGGGTCAGCTATACAATGAGCAGTTCTTC,CASRVSGQLYNEQFF
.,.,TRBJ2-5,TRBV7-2,TGTGCCAGCACCCCCGGCGAAGAGACCCAGTACTTC,CASTPGEETQYF
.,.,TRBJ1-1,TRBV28,TGTGCCAGCAGGGATGGGTGGGTTCTCGACACTGAAGCTTTCTTT,CASRDGWVLDTEAFF
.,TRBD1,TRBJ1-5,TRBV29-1,TGCAGCGTCCGGACCGGGACAGGGGGCCAGCCCCAGCATTTT,CSVRTGTGGQPQHF
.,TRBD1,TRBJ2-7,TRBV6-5,TGTGCCAGCAGTTTCCTGGGGGGACAGGGCCAGAACGAGCAGTACTTC,CASSFLGGQGQNEQYF
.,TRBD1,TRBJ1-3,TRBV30,TGTGCCTGGAGCCGACAGGGGGCGTGGGGAAACACCATATATTTT,CAWSRQGAWGNTIYF
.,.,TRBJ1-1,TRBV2,TGTGCCAGCAGTGGCGGTTCCTCAGCTTTCTTT,CASSGGSSAFF
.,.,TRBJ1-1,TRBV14,TGTGCCAGCAGCCCCCCCCAGGTCGGGGGAGGCACTGAAGCTTTCTTT,CASSPPQVGGGTEAFF
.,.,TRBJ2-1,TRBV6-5,TGTGCCAGCAGCCCGCTGGCAGGGCGCAATGAGCAGTTCTTC,CASSPLAGRNEQFF
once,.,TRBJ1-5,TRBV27,TGTGCCAGCAGTTTATGGGCAGGGATTCAGCCCCAGCATTTT,CASSLWAGIQPQHF
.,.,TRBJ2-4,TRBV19,TGTGCCAGTAGTATACCTCCAGTAGGGGGAGCCAAAAACATTCAGTACTTC,CASSIPPVGGAKNIQYF